These T cell receptor beta chains were read from a single sample in a study of CD8 T cells in Susac syndrome. MiXCR was run by TCRdb on the immunoSEQ multiplex PCR reads, yielding one entry per CDR3 protein. The table has 70,000 to 95,000 distinct CDR3 sequences, nearly 95% seen once; the top ten hold about 0.9%. The sequenced sample consisted of CD8+ T cells from PBMCs. These receptors originate from a human donor with Susac syndrome. Each CDR3 is given with its conserved first and last residue. A D gene is named only where the DNA matches it firmly. The size of a clone is reported for some rows only, either as once, few or many, or as a class for expanded clones.

v_gene: TRBV28; abundance: NA; j_gene: TRBJ2-7; d_gene: NA; CDR3aa: CASSFPGDPYEQYF; CDR3nt: TGTGCCAGCAGTTTTCCGGGGGACCCCTACGAGCAGTACTTC
v_gene: TRBV29-1; abundance: NA; j_gene: TRBJ2-2; d_gene: NA; CDR3aa: CSVPGPHGGELFF; CDR3nt: TGCAGCGTCCCCGGGCCCCATGGGGGGGAGCTGTTTTTT
v_gene: TRBV4-3; abundance: NA; j_gene: TRBJ1-2; d_gene: NA; CDR3aa: CASSQVLTKFNYGYTF; CDR3nt: TGCGCCAGCAGCCAAGTGTTGACAAAGTTTAACTATGGCTACACCTTC
v_gene: TRBV19; abundance: NA; j_gene: TRBJ2-5; d_gene: NA; CDR3aa: CASSILSARQETQYF; CDR3nt: TGTGCCAGTAGTATTCTTTCGGCCAGGCAAGAGACCCAGTACTTC
v_gene: TRBV7-9; abundance: NA; j_gene: TRBJ2-1; d_gene: NA; CDR3aa: CASSSVKVRTYNEQFF; CDR3nt: TGTGCCAGCAGCTCCGTTAAGGTCCGAACCTACAATGAGCAGTTCTTC
v_gene: TRBV6-2/TRBV6-3; abundance: NA; j_gene: TRBJ1-5; d_gene: NA; CDR3aa: CASSYRSGANQPQHF; CDR3nt: TGTGCCAGCAGTTACCGTTCAGGGGCTAATCAGCCCCAGCATTTT
v_gene: TRBV7-9; abundance: NA; j_gene: TRBJ1-1; d_gene: NA; CDR3aa: CASSLAEGRNTEAFF; CDR3nt: TGTGCCAGCAGCTTAGCGGAGGGGAGGAACACTGAAGCTTTCTTT
v_gene: TRBV12-3/TRBV12-4; abundance: NA; j_gene: TRBJ1-2; d_gene: NA; CDR3aa: CASSLGTDFYNYGYTF; CDR3nt: TGTGCCAGCAGCCTCGGGACGGACTTTTACAACTATGGCTACACCTTC
v_gene: TRBV12-5; abundance: NA; j_gene: TRBJ2-5; d_gene: NA; CDR3aa: CASGFGGPLRQETQYF; CDR3nt: TGTGCTAGTGGTTTTGGGGGACCACTACGGCAAGAGACCCAGTACTTC
v_gene: TRBV15; abundance: NA; j_gene: TRBJ2-2; d_gene: NA; CDR3aa: CATSLAIGELFF; CDR3nt: TGTGCCACCAGCTTGGCGATCGGGGAGCTGTTTTTT
v_gene: TRBV14; abundance: NA; j_gene: TRBJ2-3; d_gene: NA; CDR3aa: CASSPRGTTDTQYF; CDR3nt: TGTGCCAGCAGCCCCCGTGGGACCACAGATACGCAGTATTTT
v_gene: TRBV7-8; abundance: NA; j_gene: TRBJ2-7; d_gene: NA; CDR3aa: CASENSVSYEQYF; CDR3nt: TGTGCCAGCGAGAATAGTGTCTCCTACGAGCAGTACTTC
v_gene: TRBV5-4; abundance: NA; j_gene: TRBJ2-4; d_gene: NA; CDR3aa: CASSSFDAIAKNIQYF; CDR3nt: TGTGCCAGCAGCTCTTTCGACGCCATAGCCAAAAACATTCAGTACTTC
v_gene: TRBV6-1; abundance: NA; j_gene: TRBJ2-5; d_gene: TRBD1; CDR3aa: CASNRDSQETQYF; CDR3nt: TGTGCCAGCAATCGGGACAGCCAAGAGACCCAGTACTTC
v_gene: TRBV7-3; abundance: NA; j_gene: TRBJ1-2; d_gene: TRBD1; CDR3aa: CASSLLRQGRNYGYTF; CDR3nt: TGTGCCAGCAGCTTATTAAGACAGGGGCGAAACTATGGCTACACCTTC
v_gene: TRBV15; abundance: NA; j_gene: TRBJ1-5; d_gene: NA; CDR3aa: CATSRYSNQPQHF; CDR3nt: TGTGCCACCAGCAGGTATAGCAATCAGCCCCAGCATTTT
v_gene: TRBV11-2; abundance: NA; j_gene: TRBJ2-3; d_gene: TRBD2; CDR3aa: CASGTGGPNTDTQYF; CDR3nt: TGTGCCAGCGGGACGGGAGGGCCCAACACAGATACGCAGTATTTT
v_gene: TRBV6-5; abundance: NA; j_gene: TRBJ2-1; d_gene: TRBD2; CDR3aa: CASSYSGTSFYEQFF; CDR3nt: TGTGCCAGCAGTTACTCCGGGACTAGTTTCTATGAGCAGTTCTTC
v_gene: TRBV27; abundance: NA; j_gene: TRBJ1-2; d_gene: TRBD1; CDR3aa: CASSPSPTGAGNYGYTF; CDR3nt: TGTGCCAGCAGTCCCTCCCCGACAGGGGCTGGTAACTATGGCTACACCTTC
v_gene: TRBV6-5; abundance: NA; j_gene: TRBJ2-5; d_gene: NA; CDR3aa: CASRSNGLKRETQYF; CDR3nt: TGTGCCAGCAGGTCCAACGGACTGAAGCGGGAGACCCAGTACTTC
v_gene: TRBV29-1; abundance: once; j_gene: TRBJ1-1; d_gene: NA; CDR3aa: CSVETPIAAFF; CDR3nt: TGCAGCGTTGAGACCCCAATCGCTGCTTTCTTT
v_gene: TRBV15; abundance: once; j_gene: TRBJ2-7; d_gene: NA; CDR3aa: CATSTGGGASYEQYF; CDR3nt: TGTGCCACCAGCACAGGTGGCGGGGCATCCTACGAGCAGTACTTC
v_gene: TRBV11-2; abundance: NA; j_gene: TRBJ2-5; d_gene: TRBD2; CDR3aa: CASSSVTSGGPYGETQYF; CDR3nt: TGTGCCAGCAGCTCGGTGACTAGCGGGGGGCCCTACGGGGAGACCCAGTACTTC
v_gene: TRBV12-3/TRBV12-4; abundance: NA; j_gene: TRBJ2-3; d_gene: NA; CDR3aa: CASNPQGFSTDTQYF; CDR3nt: TGTGCCAGCAACCCTCAGGGCTTCAGCACAGATACGCAGTATTTT
v_gene: TRBV30; abundance: NA; j_gene: TRBJ2-1; d_gene: TRBD1; CDR3aa: CAWITGTGVHEQFF; CDR3nt: TGTGCCTGGATTACCGGGACAGGGGTGCATGAGCAGTTCTTC
v_gene: TRBV3-1; abundance: NA; j_gene: TRBJ1-5; d_gene: NA; CDR3aa: CASSETSHGSQPQHF; CDR3nt: TGTGCCAGCAGCGAAACGTCCCATGGGAGTCAGCCCCAGCATTTT
v_gene: TRBV30; abundance: NA; j_gene: TRBJ2-1; d_gene: NA; CDR3aa: CAWRSWAVEQFF; CDR3nt: TGTGCCTGGAGATCCTGGGCAGTTGAGCAGTTCTTC
v_gene: TRBV7-9; abundance: NA; j_gene: TRBJ2-3; d_gene: TRBD2; CDR3aa: CASSIPGLAGEEDTQYF; CDR3nt: TGTGCCAGCAGCATCCCCGGACTAGCGGGAGAGGAAGATACGCAGTATTTT
v_gene: TRBV28; abundance: NA; j_gene: TRBJ1-1; d_gene: NA; CDR3aa: CASSSYRTEAFF; CDR3nt: TGTGCCAGCAGTTCCTATAGGACTGAAGCTTTCTTT
v_gene: TRBV6-5; abundance: NA; j_gene: TRBJ1-4; d_gene: NA; CDR3aa: CASSDQGNEKLFF; CDR3nt: TGTGCCAGCAGTGATCAGGGGAATGAAAAACTGTTTTTT
v_gene: TRBV13; abundance: NA; j_gene: TRBJ1-4; d_gene: NA; CDR3aa: CASSESEGKLFF; CDR3nt: TGTGCCAGCAGCGAGAGTGAGGGAAAACTGTTTTTT
v_gene: TRBV4-2; abundance: once; j_gene: TRBJ2-7; d_gene: TRBD1; CDR3aa: CASSQAGGSEQYF; CDR3nt: TGTGCCAGCAGCCAAGCAGGGGGTTCCGAGCAGTACTTC
v_gene: TRBV27; abundance: NA; j_gene: TRBJ2-1; d_gene: NA; CDR3aa: CASSSILGNYNEQFF; CDR3nt: TGTGCCAGCAGTTCGATTCTCGGGAACTACAATGAGCAGTTCTTC
v_gene: TRBV3-1; abundance: NA; j_gene: TRBJ1-1; d_gene: NA; CDR3aa: CASSQDPSPTEAFF; CDR3nt: TGTGCCAGCAGCCAAGATCCCAGTCCCACTGAAGCTTTCTTT
v_gene: TRBV4-3; abundance: NA; j_gene: TRBJ2-7; d_gene: TRBD2; CDR3aa: CASSPAAGGGAYEQYF; CDR3nt: TGCGCCAGCAGCCCAGCGGCCGGGGGGGGCGCCTACGAGCAGTACTTC
v_gene: TRBV11-2; abundance: NA; j_gene: TRBJ2-3; d_gene: NA; CDR3aa: CASSLIRGSTDTQYF; CDR3nt: TGTGCCAGCAGCTTAATTCGCGGGAGCACAGATACGCAGTATTTT
v_gene: TRBV11-1; abundance: NA; j_gene: TRBJ1-1; d_gene: TRBD1; CDR3aa: CASSFFGGGDMNTEAFF; CDR3nt: TGTGCCAGCAGCTTTTTTGGAGGGGGCGATATGAACACTGAAGCTTTCTTT
v_gene: TRBV29-1; abundance: NA; j_gene: TRBJ1-5; d_gene: NA; CDR3aa: CSVLEGEGNQPQHF; CDR3nt: TGCAGCGTTCTGGAGGGGGAGGGCAATCAGCCCCAGCATTTT
v_gene: TRBV30; abundance: NA; j_gene: TRBJ2-1; d_gene: TRBD2; CDR3aa: CACLILAGDNEQFF; CDR3nt: TGTGCCTGTTTGATCCTAGCGGGAGACAATGAGCAGTTCTTC
v_gene: TRBV30; abundance: NA; j_gene: TRBJ2-2; d_gene: NA; CDR3aa: CAWSVGNTGELFF; CDR3nt: TGTGCCTGGAGTGTAGGTAACACCGGGGAGCTGTTTTTT
v_gene: TRBV7-2; abundance: NA; j_gene: TRBJ2-3; d_gene: TRBD2; CDR3aa: CASSLWGGTDTDTQYF; CDR3nt: TGTGCCAGCAGCTTATGGGGAGGGACCGACACAGATACGCAGTATTTT
v_gene: TRBV4-3; abundance: NA; j_gene: TRBJ2-5; d_gene: NA; CDR3aa: CASSQEPRGGETQYF; CDR3nt: TGCGCCAGCAGCCAAGAACCCAGGGGGGGGGAGACCCAGTACTTC
v_gene: TRBV30; abundance: NA; j_gene: TRBJ2-2; d_gene: NA; CDR3aa: CAWGPTGTGELFF; CDR3nt: TGTGCCTGGGGCCCCACAGGGACCGGGGAGCTGTTTTTT
v_gene: TRBV19; abundance: NA; j_gene: TRBJ2-7; d_gene: TRBD1; CDR3aa: CASLGQDLPYEQYF; CDR3nt: TGTGCCAGCCTAGGACAGGACCTTCCCTACGAGCAGTACTTC
v_gene: TRBV3-1; abundance: NA; j_gene: TRBJ2-1; d_gene: NA; CDR3aa: CASSTPTPSYNEQFF; CDR3nt: TGTGCCAGCAGCACTCCTACACCTTCCTACAATGAGCAGTTCTTC
v_gene: TRBV29-1; abundance: NA; j_gene: TRBJ2-1; d_gene: TRBD2; CDR3aa: CSAETSGSYNEQFF; CDR3nt: TGCAGCGCCGAGACTAGCGGGAGCTACAATGAGCAGTTCTTC
v_gene: TRBV30; abundance: NA; j_gene: TRBJ2-1; d_gene: TRBD2; CDR3aa: CAWSLGGGTNNEQFF; CDR3nt: TGTGCCTGGAGTTTGGGGGGAGGGACCAACAATGAGCAGTTCTTC
v_gene: TRBV12-3/TRBV12-4; abundance: NA; j_gene: TRBJ1-5; d_gene: NA; CDR3aa: CASSLGRESQHF; CDR3nt: TGTGCCAGCAGTCTGGGACGTGAATCCCAGCATTTT
v_gene: TRBV13; abundance: NA; j_gene: TRBJ2-7; d_gene: TRBD1; CDR3aa: CASSPGGRSYEQYF; CDR3nt: TGTGCCAGCAGCCCAGGGGGCAGGTCCTACGAGCAGTACTTC
v_gene: TRBV4-3; abundance: NA; j_gene: TRBJ2-7; d_gene: TRBD2; CDR3aa: CASSPYGGAYEQYF; CDR3nt: TGCGCCAGCAGTCCGTACGGGGGGGCCTACGAGCAGTACTTC
v_gene: TRBV4-1; abundance: once; j_gene: TRBJ2-3; d_gene: NA; CDR3aa: CASSRLGLYTDTQYF; CDR3nt: TGCGCCAGCAGCCGCTTGGGACTCTACACAGATACGCAGTATTTT
v_gene: TRBV7-9; abundance: NA; j_gene: TRBJ1-1; d_gene: NA; CDR3aa: CASSLAQQGNTEAFF; CDR3nt: TGTGCCAGCAGCTTAGCGCAACAGGGAAACACTGAAGCTTTCTTT
v_gene: TRBV6-5; abundance: once; j_gene: TRBJ2-5; d_gene: TRBD2; CDR3aa: CASNLLAGGPEETQYF; CDR3nt: TGTGCCAGCAATCTACTAGCGGGAGGGCCTGAAGAGACCCAGTACTTC
v_gene: TRBV24-1; abundance: NA; j_gene: TRBJ1-5; d_gene: NA; CDR3aa: CATSRGNQPQHF; CDR3nt: TGTGCCACCAGTCGAGGCAATCAGCCCCAGCATTTT
v_gene: TRBV4-2; abundance: NA; j_gene: TRBJ1-1; d_gene: NA; CDR3aa: CASSQGSTVTDEAFF; CDR3nt: TGTGCCAGCAGCCAAGGTTCGACTGTGACCGACGAAGCTTTCTTT
v_gene: TRBV7-9; abundance: NA; j_gene: TRBJ2-3; d_gene: TRBD2; CDR3aa: CASSLPPSGGDTQYF; CDR3nt: TGTGCCAGCAGCTTACCGCCTAGCGGTGGAGATACGCAGTATTTT
v_gene: TRBV2; abundance: NA; j_gene: TRBJ2-1; d_gene: NA; CDR3aa: CASSITGGSYNEQFF; CDR3nt: TGTGCCAGCAGTATCACAGGAGGGTCCTACAATGAGCAGTTCTTC